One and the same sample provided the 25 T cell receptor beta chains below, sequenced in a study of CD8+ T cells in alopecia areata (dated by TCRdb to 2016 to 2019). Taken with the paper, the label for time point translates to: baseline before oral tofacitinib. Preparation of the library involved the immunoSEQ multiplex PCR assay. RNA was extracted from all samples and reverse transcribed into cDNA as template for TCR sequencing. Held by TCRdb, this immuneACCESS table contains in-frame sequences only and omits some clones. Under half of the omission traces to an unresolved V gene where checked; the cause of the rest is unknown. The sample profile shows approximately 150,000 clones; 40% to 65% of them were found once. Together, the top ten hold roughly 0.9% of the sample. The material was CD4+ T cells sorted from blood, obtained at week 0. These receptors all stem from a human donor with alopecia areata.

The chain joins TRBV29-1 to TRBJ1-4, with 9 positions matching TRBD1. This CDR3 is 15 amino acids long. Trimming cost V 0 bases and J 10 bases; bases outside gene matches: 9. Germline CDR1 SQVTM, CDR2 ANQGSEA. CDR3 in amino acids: CSVEDPPGQGGKLFF. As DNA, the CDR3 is TGCAGCGTTGAAGATCCTCCGGGACAGGGAGGAAAACTGTTTTTT.

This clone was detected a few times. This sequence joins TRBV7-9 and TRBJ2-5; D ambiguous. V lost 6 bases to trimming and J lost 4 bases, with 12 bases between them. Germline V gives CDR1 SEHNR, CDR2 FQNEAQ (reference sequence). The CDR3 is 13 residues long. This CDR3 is CASSLGIGETQYF. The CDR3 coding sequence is TGTGCCAGCAGTTTGGGGATAGGAGAGACCCAGTACTTC.

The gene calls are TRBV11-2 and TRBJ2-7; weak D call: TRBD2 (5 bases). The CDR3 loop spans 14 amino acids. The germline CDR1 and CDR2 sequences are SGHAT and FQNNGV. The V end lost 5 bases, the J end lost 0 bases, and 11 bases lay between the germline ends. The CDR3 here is CASSRTGNSYEQYF. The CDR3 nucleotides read TGTGCCAGCAGCCGGACGGGGAACTCCTACGAGCAGTACTTC.

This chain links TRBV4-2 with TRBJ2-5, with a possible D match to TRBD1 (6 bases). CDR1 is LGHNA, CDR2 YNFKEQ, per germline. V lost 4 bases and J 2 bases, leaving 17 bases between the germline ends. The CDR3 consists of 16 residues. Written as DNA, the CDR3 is TGTGCCAGCAGCCGCGCAGGGGCGACATTACAAGAGACCCAGTACTTC. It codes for CASSRAGATLQETQYF.

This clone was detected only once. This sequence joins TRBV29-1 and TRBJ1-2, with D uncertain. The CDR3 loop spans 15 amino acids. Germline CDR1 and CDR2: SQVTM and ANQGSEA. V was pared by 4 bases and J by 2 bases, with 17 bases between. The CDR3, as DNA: TGCAGCGTTGGAGGGTGGGAGCCGAGAAACTATGGCTACACCTTC. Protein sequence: CSVGGWEPRNYGYTF.

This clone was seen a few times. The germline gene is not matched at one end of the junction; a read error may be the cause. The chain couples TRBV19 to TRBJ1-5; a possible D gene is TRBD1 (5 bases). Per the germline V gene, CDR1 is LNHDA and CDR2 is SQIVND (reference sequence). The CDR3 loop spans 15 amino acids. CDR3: CASRIGAIGNQPQHF. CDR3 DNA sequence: TGTGCCAGTAGAATAGGGGCAATCGGCAATCAGCCCCAGCATTTT.

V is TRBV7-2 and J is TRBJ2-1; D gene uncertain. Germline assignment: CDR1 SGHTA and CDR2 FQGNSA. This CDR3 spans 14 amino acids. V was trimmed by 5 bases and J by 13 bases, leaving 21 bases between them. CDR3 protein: CASSAKTRVSQQFF. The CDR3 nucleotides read TGTGCCAGCAGCGCAAAAACAAGGGTTAGCCAACAGTTCTTC.

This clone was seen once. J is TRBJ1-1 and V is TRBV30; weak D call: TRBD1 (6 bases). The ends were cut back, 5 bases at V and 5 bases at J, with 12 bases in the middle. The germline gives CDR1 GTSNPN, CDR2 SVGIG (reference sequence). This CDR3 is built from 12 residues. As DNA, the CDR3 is TGTGCCTGGGATCAGGGGAAAACTGAAGCTTTCTTT. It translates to CAWDQGKTEAFF.

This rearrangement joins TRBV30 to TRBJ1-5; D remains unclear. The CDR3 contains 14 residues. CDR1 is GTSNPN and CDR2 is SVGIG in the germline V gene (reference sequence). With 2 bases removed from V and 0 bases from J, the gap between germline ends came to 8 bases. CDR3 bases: TGTGCCTGGAGTATGGGTAATAGCAATCAGCCCCAGCATTTT. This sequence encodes CAWSMGNSNQPQHF.

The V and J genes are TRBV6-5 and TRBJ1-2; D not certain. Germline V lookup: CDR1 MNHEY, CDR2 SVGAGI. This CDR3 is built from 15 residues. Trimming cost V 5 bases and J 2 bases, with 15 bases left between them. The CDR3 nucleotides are TGTGCCAGCAGTCGGGCGGGTAGTACAAACTATGGCTACACCTTC. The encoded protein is CASSRAGSTNYGYTF.

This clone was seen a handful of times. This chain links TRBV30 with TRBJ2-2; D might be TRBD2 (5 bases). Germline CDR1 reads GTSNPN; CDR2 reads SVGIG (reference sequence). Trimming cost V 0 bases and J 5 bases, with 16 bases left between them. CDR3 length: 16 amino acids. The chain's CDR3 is CAWSVDLPSGTGELFF. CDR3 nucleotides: TGTGCCTGGAGTGTTGACCTCCCTTCGGGAACCGGGGAGCTGTTTTTT.

The CDR3 region has the DNA TGTGCCAGCAGTTTGATCGGATCCGGCAATCAGCCCCAGCATTTT. As protein: CASSLIGSGNQPQHF. The V and J genes are TRBV28 and TRBJ1-5; D is ambiguous. V was pared by 3 bases and J by 2 bases, with 11 bases between. This CDR3 contains 15 residues. Per germline, CDR1 MDHEN and CDR2 SYDVKM.

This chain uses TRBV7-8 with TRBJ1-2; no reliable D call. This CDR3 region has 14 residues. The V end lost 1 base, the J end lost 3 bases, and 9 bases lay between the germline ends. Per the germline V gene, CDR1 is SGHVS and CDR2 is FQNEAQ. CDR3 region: CASSLGENYYGYTF. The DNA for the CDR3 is TGTGCCAGCAGCTTAGGGGAGAACTACTATGGCTACACCTTC.

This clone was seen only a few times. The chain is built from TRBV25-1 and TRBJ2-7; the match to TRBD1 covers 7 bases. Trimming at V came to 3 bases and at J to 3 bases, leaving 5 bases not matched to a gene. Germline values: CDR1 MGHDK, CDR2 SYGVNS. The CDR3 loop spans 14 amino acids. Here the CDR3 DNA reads TGTGCCAGCAGTGACCCCGGGACAGTCTACGAGCAGTACTTC. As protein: CASSDPGTVYEQYF.

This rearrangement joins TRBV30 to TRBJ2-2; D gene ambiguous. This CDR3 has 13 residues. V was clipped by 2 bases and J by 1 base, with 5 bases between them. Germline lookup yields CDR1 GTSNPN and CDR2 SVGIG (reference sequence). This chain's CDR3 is CAWSIWNTGELFF. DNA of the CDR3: TGTGCCTGGAGTATCTGGAACACCGGGGAGCTGTTTTTT.

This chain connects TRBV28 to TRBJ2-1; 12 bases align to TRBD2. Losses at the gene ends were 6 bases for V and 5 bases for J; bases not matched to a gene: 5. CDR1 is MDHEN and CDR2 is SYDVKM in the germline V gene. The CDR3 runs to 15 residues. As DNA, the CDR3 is TGTGCCAGCAGGAACGGACTAGCGGGACACAATGAGCAGTTCTTC. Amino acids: CASRNGLAGHNEQFF.

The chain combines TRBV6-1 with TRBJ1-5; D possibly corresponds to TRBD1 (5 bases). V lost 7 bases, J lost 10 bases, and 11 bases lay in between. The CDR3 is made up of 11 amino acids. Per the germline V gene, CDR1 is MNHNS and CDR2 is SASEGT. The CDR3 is CASTRAGPQHF. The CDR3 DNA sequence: TGTGCCAGCACCAGGGCTGGACCCCAGCATTTT.

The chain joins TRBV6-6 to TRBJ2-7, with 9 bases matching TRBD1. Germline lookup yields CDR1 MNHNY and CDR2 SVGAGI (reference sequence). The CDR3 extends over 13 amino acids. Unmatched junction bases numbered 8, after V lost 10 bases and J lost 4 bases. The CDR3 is CAISGTGMYEQYF. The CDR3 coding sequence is TGTGCCATCTCCGGGACAGGGATGTACGAGCAGTACTTC.

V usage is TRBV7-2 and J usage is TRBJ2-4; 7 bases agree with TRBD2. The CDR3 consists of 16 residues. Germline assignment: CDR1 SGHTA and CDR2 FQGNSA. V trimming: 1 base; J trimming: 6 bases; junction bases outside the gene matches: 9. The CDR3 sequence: CASSLVSGGGGNIQYF. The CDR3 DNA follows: TGTGCCAGCAGCTTAGTGTCGGGAGGTGGTGGAAACATTCAGTACTTC.

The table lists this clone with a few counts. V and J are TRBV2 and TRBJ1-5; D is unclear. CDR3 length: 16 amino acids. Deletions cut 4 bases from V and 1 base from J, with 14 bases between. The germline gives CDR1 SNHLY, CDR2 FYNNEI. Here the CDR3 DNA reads TGTGCCAGCAGTGCCTTAGACAAGGTCAGCAATCAGCCCCAGCATTTT. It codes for CASSALDKVSNQPQHF.

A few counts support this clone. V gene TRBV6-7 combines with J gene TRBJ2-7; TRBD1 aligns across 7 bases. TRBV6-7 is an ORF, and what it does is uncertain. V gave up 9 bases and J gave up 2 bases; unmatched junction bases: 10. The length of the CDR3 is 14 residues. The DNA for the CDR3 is TGTGCCAGTCCCCCGGGACAGAGACCCTACGAGCAGTACTTC. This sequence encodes CASPPGQRPYEQYF.

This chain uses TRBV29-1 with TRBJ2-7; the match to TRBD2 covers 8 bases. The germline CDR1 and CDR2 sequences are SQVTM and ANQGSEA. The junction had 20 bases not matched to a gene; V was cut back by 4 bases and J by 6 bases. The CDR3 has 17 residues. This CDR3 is CSVGGGKAGVSPSEQYF. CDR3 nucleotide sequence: TGCAGCGTTGGAGGGGGTAAAGCGGGAGTCTCCCCGTCCGAGCAGTACTTC.

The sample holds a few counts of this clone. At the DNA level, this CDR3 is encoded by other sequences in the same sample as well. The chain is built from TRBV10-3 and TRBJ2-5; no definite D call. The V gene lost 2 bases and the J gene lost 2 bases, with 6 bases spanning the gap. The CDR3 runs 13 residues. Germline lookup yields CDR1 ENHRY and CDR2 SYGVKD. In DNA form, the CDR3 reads TGTGCCATCAGTGAGCCGAATCAAGAGACCCAGTACTTC. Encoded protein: CAISEPNQETQYF.

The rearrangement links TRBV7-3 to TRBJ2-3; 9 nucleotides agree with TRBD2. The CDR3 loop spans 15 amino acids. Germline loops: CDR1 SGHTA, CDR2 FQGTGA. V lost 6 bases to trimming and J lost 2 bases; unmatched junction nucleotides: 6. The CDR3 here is CASRATSGNTDTQYF. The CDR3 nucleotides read TGTGCCAGCAGGGCGACTAGCGGTAACACAGATACGCAGTATTTT.

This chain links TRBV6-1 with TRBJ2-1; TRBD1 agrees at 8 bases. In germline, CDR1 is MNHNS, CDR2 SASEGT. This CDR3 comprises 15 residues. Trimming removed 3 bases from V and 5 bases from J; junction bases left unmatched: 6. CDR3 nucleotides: TGTGCCAGCAGTGACTATGGGACAGGACACAATGAGCAGTTCTTC. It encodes CASSDYGTGHNEQFF.